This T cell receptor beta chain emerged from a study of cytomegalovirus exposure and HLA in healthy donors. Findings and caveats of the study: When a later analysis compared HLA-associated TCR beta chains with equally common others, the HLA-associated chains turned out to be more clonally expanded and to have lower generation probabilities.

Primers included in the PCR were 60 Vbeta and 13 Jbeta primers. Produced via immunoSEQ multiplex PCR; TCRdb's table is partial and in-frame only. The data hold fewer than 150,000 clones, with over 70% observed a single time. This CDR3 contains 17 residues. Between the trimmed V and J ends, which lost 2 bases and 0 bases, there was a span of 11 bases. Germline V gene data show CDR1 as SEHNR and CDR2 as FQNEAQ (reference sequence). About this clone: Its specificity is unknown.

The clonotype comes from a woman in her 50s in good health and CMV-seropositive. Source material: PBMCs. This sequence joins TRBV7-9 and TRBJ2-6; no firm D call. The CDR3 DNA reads TGTGCCAGCAGCTTAATGTTAGTCAACTCTGGGGCCAACGTCCTGACTTTC. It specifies CASSLMLVNSGANVLTF.